The 30 T cell receptor beta chains listed next were all sequenced from one sample in a study of T cell clusters in autoimmune cytopenias. Multiplex touch-down PCR amplified TRB using TRB-A and TRB-B pools in one tube. TCRdb re-called the multiplex PCR reads and catalogs CDR3 proteins one per entry, DNA excluded. The table lists approximately 16,000 distinct CDR3 sequences. Each sample's input was about 270 ng genomic DNA, 30,000 to 45,000 genome equivalents. The sequencing sample was made of peripheral blood. Every receptor here comes from a human donor with an autoimmune cytopenia or autoimmune hepatitis (not recorded which).

The chain links TRBV5-4 to TRBJ1-6; no DNA is available, so the TRBD1 call from TCRdb remains unchecked. Germline CDR1 and CDR2: SGHNT and YYREEE (reference sequence). The CDR3 contains 16 residues. CDR3: CASSPQGGRNNSPLHF.

The CDR3 here is CASSVTSGRADNEQFF. This chain uses TRBV5-6 with TRBJ2-1; the TCRdb call, TRBD2, lacks DNA for checking. There are 16 residues in the CDR3. CDR1 SGHDT and CDR2 YYEEEE come from the germline V gene.

The chain employs TRBV12-3 or TRBV12-4 and TRBJ2-5; TCRdb designates TRBD2, a call that cannot be tested without DNA. The CDR3 loop spans 15 amino acids. CDR3 sequence: CASGTASGGRETQYF.

The rearrangement joins TRBV6-6 to TRBJ1-2; TCRdb proposes TRBD1, but this gene call is untestable without DNA. From germline, CDR1 is MNHNY and CDR2 SVGAGI (reference sequence). The CDR3 extends over 11 amino acids. This chain's CDR3 is CASSTGDGYTF.

V and J are TRBV6-5 and TRBJ2-3; TCRdb's D call of TRBD1 is untestable without DNA. In germline, CDR1 is MNHEY, CDR2 SVGAGI. The CDR3 spans 15 residues. The CDR3 spells CASSEDSFLTDTQYF.

J is TRBJ2-1 and V is TRBV5-1; TCRdb's D gene call, TRBD1, goes unchecked for lack of DNA. The length of the CDR3 is 15 residues. Germline CDR1 is SGHRS and CDR2 is YFSETQ. CDR3 protein: CASSLVRDASNEQFF.

The chain recombines TRBV5-6 with TRBJ2-3; no DNA is available, so the TRBD1 call from TCRdb remains unchecked. This CDR3 region has 16 residues. Germline V CDR1 and CDR2: SGHDT, YYEEEE. CDR3 protein: CASSPIGQGTTDTQYF.

V is TRBV10-3 and J is TRBJ2-3. This CDR3 region has 13 residues. Looked up from germline, CDR1 is ENHRY and CDR2 is SYGVKD. The CDR3 protein is CAINTRGTDTQYF.

V gene TRBV5-4 combines with J gene TRBJ1-1. The germline CDR1 and CDR2 sequences are SGHNT and YYREEE (reference sequence). The CDR3 spans 15 residues. The CDR3 spells CASSFDPSWNTEAFF. Drawing the rest from reference TRBV5-4 and TRBJ1-1, the complete variable domain is ETGVTQSPTHLIKTRGQQVTLRCSSQSGHNTVSWYQQALGQGPQFIFQYYREEENGRGNFPPRFSGLQFPNYSSELNVNALELDDSALYLCASSFDPSWNTEAFFGQGTRLTVV.

This clonotype counts as medium-sized (0.01 to 0.1%) by frequency. The rearrangement uses TRBV29-1 and TRBJ2-7. The germline V gene has CDR1 SQVTM and CDR2 ANQGSEA. This CDR3 is built from 12 residues. This CDR3 reads CSVGAANYEQYF.

The chain has TRBV6-1 and TRBJ2-1; absent DNA, TCRdb's TRBD1 call cannot be checked. CDR3 size: 16 residues. The germline gives CDR1 MNHNS, CDR2 SASEGT. This CDR3 reads CASSEGAGQGTNEQFF.

The J gene is TRBJ1-1, the V gene TRBV18. The CDR3 is made up of 13 amino acids. Per the germline V gene, CDR1 is KGHSH and CDR2 is LQKENI. This chain's CDR3 is CASSGLENTEAFF.

The chain uses TRBV27 and TRBJ2-1; TCRdb's D call, TRBD2, is unchecked because there is no DNA. The CDR3 covers 16 residues. Germline loops: CDR1 MNHEY, CDR2 SMNVEV (reference sequence). The CDR3 sequence is CASSLTSGGSYNEQFF.

The V call is TRBV28, the J call TRBJ2-7; TCRdb's D gene call, TRBD2, goes unchecked for lack of DNA. Per germline, CDR1 MDHEN and CDR2 SYDVKM. This CDR3 spans 19 amino acids. The CDR3 region is CASSGSRLVGGPYIVEQYF.

CDR3 in amino acids: CASSFFGVAGFTDTQYF. V gene TRBV6-5 combines with J gene TRBJ2-3; the D call of TRBD2 rests on TCRdb alone, since no DNA is present to check it. Germline values: CDR1 MNHEY, CDR2 SVGAGI. The CDR3 is 17 amino acids.

The CDR3 here is CASRVLMNTEAFF. The chain joins TRBV13 to TRBJ1-1. CDR1 is PRHDT and CDR2 is FYEKMQ in the germline V gene (reference sequence). CDR3 length: 13 amino acids.

The chain combines TRBV19 with TRBJ1-2. CDR1 is LNHDA, CDR2 SQIVND, per germline (reference sequence). This CDR3 contains 14 residues. CDR3 region: CASSIGGNIYGYTF.

V is TRBV12-3 or TRBV12-4 and J is TRBJ2-3; TCRdb picks TRBD2, but there is no DNA to check that call. This CDR3 is 14 amino acids long. This CDR3 reads CASRLATATDTQYF.

The rearrangement joins TRBV27 to TRBJ1-1; checking the TCRdb D call of TRBD1 is not possible without DNA. This CDR3 contains 14 residues. Germline V gene sequence: CDR1 MNHEY, CDR2 SMNVEV (reference sequence). The chain's CDR3 is CASSPGRMNTEAFF.

This clonotype is classed as medium-sized by frequency. The genes are TRBV19 and TRBJ2-2; TCRdb outputs TRBD1, but without DNA this stays unchecked. The CDR3 has 15 residues. CDR1 LNHDA and CDR2 SQIVND come from the germline V gene (reference sequence). This CDR3 reads CASSATRQGAGELFF.

V usage is TRBV5-5 and J usage is TRBJ1-2; the TRBD1 assignment by TCRdb is unverifiable without DNA. Germline lookup yields CDR1 SGHKS and CDR2 YYEKEE (reference sequence). The CDR3 consists of 16 residues. CDR3 sequence reads: CASSLTLRGTSYGYTF.

The chain has TRBV13 and TRBJ2-7; the TRBD1 assignment by TCRdb is unverifiable without DNA. Per germline, CDR1 PRHDT and CDR2 FYEKMQ (reference sequence). This CDR3 has 15 amino acids. This CDR3 reads CASSLGGTGASEQYF.

By frequency, this clonotype registers medium-sized. The rearrangement links TRBV29-1 to TRBJ2-3; the D call of TRBD2 rests on TCRdb alone, since no DNA is present to check it. The CDR3 consists of 17 residues. Germline CDR1 reads SQVTM; CDR2 reads ANQGSEA. The CDR3 region is CSVELVPSGRGPDTQYF.

This rearrangement joins TRBV12-3 or TRBV12-4 to TRBJ1-1; TCRdb names TRBD1, which stays unverified in the absence of DNA. The CDR3 contains 14 residues. CDR3 amino acids: CASSPQTGKTEAFF.

The CDR3 protein is CAWSALGNEQFF. J is TRBJ2-1 and V is TRBV30. The CDR3 spans 12 residues. Per germline, CDR1 GTSNPN and CDR2 SVGIG (reference sequence).

The rearrangement uses TRBV18 and TRBJ2-5; TCRdb proposes TRBD2, but this gene call is untestable without DNA. CDR3 size: 16 residues. Germline-derived CDR1 and CDR2 are KGHSH and LQKENI. CDR3 sequence reads: CASSPVGGGAIETQYF.

J is TRBJ1-2 and V is TRBV12-3 or TRBV12-4; the TRBD1 assignment by TCRdb is unverifiable without DNA. The CDR3 totals 15 residues. The CDR3 loop reads CASSPWGGGADGYTF.

The V call is TRBV20-1, the J call TRBJ2-7; the D call of TRBD1 rests on TCRdb alone, since no DNA is present to check it. Germline V gene sequence: CDR1 DFQATT, CDR2 SNEGSKA (reference sequence). The CDR3 consists of 12 residues. The CDR3 region is CSALGQGGEQYF.

The rearrangement links TRBV6-1 to TRBJ2-1; the D call of TRBD2 rests on TCRdb alone, since no DNA is present to check it. The CDR3 contains 16 residues. Germline V gene lookup returns CDR1 MNHNS and CDR2 SASEGT. The CDR3 here is CASSTSLAAPYNEQFF.

The chain couples TRBV19 to TRBJ1-5. The CDR3 spans 14 residues. CDR1 is LNHDA and CDR2 is SQIVND in the germline V gene (reference sequence). The CDR3 loop reads CASSILGSNQPQHF.